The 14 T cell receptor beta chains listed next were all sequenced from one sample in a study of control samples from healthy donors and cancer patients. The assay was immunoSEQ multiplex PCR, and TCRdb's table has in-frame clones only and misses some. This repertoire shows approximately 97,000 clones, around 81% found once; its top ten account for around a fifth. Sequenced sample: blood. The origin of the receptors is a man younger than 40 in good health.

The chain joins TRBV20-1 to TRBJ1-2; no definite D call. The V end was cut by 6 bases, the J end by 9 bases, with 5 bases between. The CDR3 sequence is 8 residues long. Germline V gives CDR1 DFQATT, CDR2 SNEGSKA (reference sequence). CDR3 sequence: CSADRYTF. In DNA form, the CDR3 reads TGCAGTGCCGACCGCTACACCTTC.

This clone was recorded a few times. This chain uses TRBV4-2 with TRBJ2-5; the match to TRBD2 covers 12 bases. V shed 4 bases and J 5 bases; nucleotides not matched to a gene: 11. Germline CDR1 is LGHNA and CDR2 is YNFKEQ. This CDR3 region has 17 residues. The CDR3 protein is CASSRDRTTSGGETQYF. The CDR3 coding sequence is TGTGCCAGCAGCCGAGACAGGACGACTAGCGGGGGTGAGACCCAGTACTTC.

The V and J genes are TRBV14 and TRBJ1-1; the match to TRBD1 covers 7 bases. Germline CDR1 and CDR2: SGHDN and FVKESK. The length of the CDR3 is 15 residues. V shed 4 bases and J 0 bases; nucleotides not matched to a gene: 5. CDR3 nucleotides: TGTGCCAGCAGCCCCGCGACAGGGCTGAACACTGAAGCTTTCTTT. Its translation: CASSPATGLNTEAFF.

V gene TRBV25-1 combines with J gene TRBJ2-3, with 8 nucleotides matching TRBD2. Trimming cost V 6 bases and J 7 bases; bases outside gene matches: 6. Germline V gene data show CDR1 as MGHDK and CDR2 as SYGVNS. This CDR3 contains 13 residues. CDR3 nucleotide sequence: TGTGCCAGCAGCCACGGGGGGGCGCATACGCAGTATTTT. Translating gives CASSHGGAHTQYF.

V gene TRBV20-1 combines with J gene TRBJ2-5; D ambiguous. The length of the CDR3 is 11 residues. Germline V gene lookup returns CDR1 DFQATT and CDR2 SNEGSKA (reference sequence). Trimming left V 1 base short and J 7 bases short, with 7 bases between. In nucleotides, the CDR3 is TGCAGTGCTAGAGTCTCCGGGACCCAGTACTTC. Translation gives CSARVSGTQYF.

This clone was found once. CDR3 in amino acids: CASRLTGARSNQPQHF. The CDR3 nucleotides read TGTGCCAGTAGATTGACAGGGGCGAGGAGCAATCAGCCCCAGCATTTT. The chain uses TRBV19 and TRBJ1-5; TRBD1 agrees at 8 bases. The V gene end was trimmed by 6 bases and the J gene end by 1 base; junction bases not matched to a gene: 8. Germline values: CDR1 LNHDA, CDR2 SQIVND (reference sequence). The CDR3 contains 16 residues.

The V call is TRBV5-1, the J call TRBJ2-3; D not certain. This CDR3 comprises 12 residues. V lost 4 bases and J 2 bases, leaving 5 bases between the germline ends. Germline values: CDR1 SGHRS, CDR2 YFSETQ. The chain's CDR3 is CASSVSTDTQYF. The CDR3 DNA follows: TGCGCCAGCAGCGTGTCCACAGATACGCAGTATTTT.

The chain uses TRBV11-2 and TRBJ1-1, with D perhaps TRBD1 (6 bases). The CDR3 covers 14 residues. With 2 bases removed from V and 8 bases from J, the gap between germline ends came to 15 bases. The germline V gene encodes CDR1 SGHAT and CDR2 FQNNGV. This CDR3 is CASSLSFSGGEAFF. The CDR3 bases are TGTGCCAGCAGCTTATCTTTCTCGGGGGGCGAAGCTTTCTTT.

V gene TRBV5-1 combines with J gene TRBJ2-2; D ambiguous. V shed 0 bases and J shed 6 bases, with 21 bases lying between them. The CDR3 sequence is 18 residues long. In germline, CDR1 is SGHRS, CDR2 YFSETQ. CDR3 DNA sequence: TGCGCCAGCAGCTTGGTCCAGCTTACGTGGGATTTGGCCGGGGAGCTGTTTTTT. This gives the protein CASSLVQLTWDLAGELFF.

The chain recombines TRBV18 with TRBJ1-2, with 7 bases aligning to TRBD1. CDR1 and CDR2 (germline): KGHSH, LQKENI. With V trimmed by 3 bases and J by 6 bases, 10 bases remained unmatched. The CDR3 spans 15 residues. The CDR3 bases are TGTGCCAGCTCACCTTGGGACAGCCGCCCCGATGGCTACACCTTC. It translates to CASSPWDSRPDGYTF.

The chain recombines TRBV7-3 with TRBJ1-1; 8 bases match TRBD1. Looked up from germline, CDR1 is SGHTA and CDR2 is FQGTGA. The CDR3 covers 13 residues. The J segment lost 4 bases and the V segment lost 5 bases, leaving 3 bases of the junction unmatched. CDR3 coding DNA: TGTGCCAGCAGCAAGGACAGGGTCACTGAAGCTTTCTTT. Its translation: CASSKDRVTEAFF. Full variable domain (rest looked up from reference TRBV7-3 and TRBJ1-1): GAGVSQTPSNKVTEKGKYVELRCDPISGHTALYWYRQSLGQGPEFLIYFQGTGAADDSGLPNDRFFAVRPEGSVSTLKIQRTERGDSAVYLCASSKDRVTEAFFGQGTRLTVV.

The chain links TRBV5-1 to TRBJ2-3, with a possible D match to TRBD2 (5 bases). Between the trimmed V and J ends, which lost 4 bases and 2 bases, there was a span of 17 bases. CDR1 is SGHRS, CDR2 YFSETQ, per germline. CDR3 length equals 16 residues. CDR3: CASSQIPGYVTDTQYF. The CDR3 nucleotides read TGCGCCAGCAGCCAGATCCCGGGGTATGTCACAGATACGCAGTATTTT.

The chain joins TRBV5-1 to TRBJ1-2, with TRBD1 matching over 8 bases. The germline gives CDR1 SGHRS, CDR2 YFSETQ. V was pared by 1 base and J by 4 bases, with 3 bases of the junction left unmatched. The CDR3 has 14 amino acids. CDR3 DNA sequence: TGCGCCAGCAGCTTGCCAGGGGGCTTCTATGGCTACACCTTC. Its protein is CASSLPGGFYGYTF.

CDR3 DNA sequence: TGTGCCAGCAGTTTAACGATGGGGGACACTGAAGCTTTCTTT. It is translated as CASSLTMGDTEAFF. V is TRBV28 and J is TRBJ1-1; weak D call: TRBD1 (5 bases). The V end was cut by 2 bases, the J end by 3 bases, with 10 bases between. The germline gives CDR1 MDHEN, CDR2 SYDVKM. This CDR3 is built from 14 residues.